These 16 T cell receptor beta chains were sequenced from one sample in a study of response to subunit inactivated influenza vaccine. TCRdb recomputed calls from the RT-PCR reads with MiXCR, one row per CDR3 protein. This table has roughly 760,000 distinct CDR3 sequences, about 20% appearing once. The source was PBMCs from blood, collected around 5 days after vaccination. These receptors originate from a man aged 50 or older who received an inactivated influenza vaccine.

This chain connects TRBV29-1 to TRBJ2-5; 11 bases match TRBD2. Germline V gene data show CDR1 as SQVTM and CDR2 as ANQGSEA. This CDR3 contains 14 residues. J was trimmed by 5 bases and V by 2 bases; bases with no gene match: 4. This CDR3 reads CSVEPSGRLETQYF. The DNA of the CDR3 is TGCAGCGTTGAACCTAGCGGGAGGTTGGAGACCCAGTACTTC.

This clonotype was recorded at least ten times. V is TRBV29-1 and J is TRBJ2-1; 9 nucleotides agree with TRBD1. The germline V gene encodes CDR1 SQVTM and CDR2 ANQGSEA. This CDR3 contains 15 residues. V shed 6 bases, J shed 9 bases, and the junction held 15 bases outside the gene matches. The chain's CDR3 is CSVALTGTGIGEQFF. The DNA for the CDR3 is TGCAGCGTAGCCCTTACCGGGACAGGGATTGGTGAGCAGTTCTTC.

This clonotype was found a few times. The chain links TRBV4-3 to TRBJ2-5; D is ambiguous. This CDR3 is built from 15 residues. Trimming left V 1 base short and J 0 bases short, with 9 bases between. Germline V gene sequence: CDR1 LGHNA, CDR2 YSLEER. The chain's CDR3 is CASSQGLLNQETQYF. CDR3 nucleotides: TGCGCCAGCAGCCAAGGCTTGTTGAACCAAGAGACCCAGTACTTC.

The chain combines TRBV7-6 with TRBJ2-3; D remains ambiguous. This CDR3 spans 13 amino acids. Trimming removed 4 bases from V and 2 bases from J, with 7 bases in between. Germline loops: CDR1 SGHVS, CDR2 FNYEAQ. CDR3 protein: CASSSKNTDTQYF. The DNA of the CDR3 is TGTGCCAGCAGCTCCAAAAACACAGATACGCAGTATTTT.

This clonotype was observed a few times. This chain joins TRBV7-6 and TRBJ1-5, with 7 bases matching TRBD1. The CDR3 length is 16 residues. From germline, CDR1 is SGHVS and CDR2 FNYEAQ. Losses at the gene ends were 5 bases for V and 0 bases for J; bases not matched to a gene: 7. The CDR3 loop reads CASSPQDRLSNQPQHF. The CDR3 DNA reads as TGTGCCAGCAGCCCCCAGGACAGGCTTAGCAATCAGCCCCAGCATTTT.

Comment on this clonotype: The limits of the CDR3 on the DNA are not certain, so only TCRdb's listed CDR3 is given. V gene TRBV10-3 combines with J gene TRBJ2-2; TRBD2 is the table's D call and was not checked against the DNA. A total of 18 residues make up the CDR3, ends included. Germline CDR1 ENHRY, CDR2 SYGVKD. CDR3 amino acids: CAISPRNLGLPLQRELFF.

The table lists this clonotype with a few counts. J is TRBJ1-2 and V is TRBV10-3; D remains unclear. The CDR3 is made up of 13 amino acids. V was clipped by 5 bases and J by 4 bases, with 11 bases between them. CDR1 is ENHRY and CDR2 is SYGVKD in the germline V gene. CDR3 residues: CAISQADTYGYTF. The CDR3 coding sequence is TGTGCCATCAGTCAGGCAGACACCTATGGCTACACCTTC.

The chain employs TRBV6-2 or TRBV6-3 and TRBJ2-1; 10 bases are a match to TRBD1. Germline V gene sequence: CDR1 MNHEY, CDR2 SVGEGT. The CDR3 totals 13 residues. Germline trimming cut 6 bases from V and 8 bases from J; bases unmatched to any gene: 4. The CDR3 region has the DNA TGTGCCAGCAGGGGGACAGGGGCTTATGAGCAGTTCTTC. Translating gives CASRGTGAYEQFF.

The chain recombines TRBV4-3 with TRBJ2-7, with D uncertain. This CDR3 contains 17 residues. Trimming left V 0 bases short and J 0 bases short, with 15 bases between. Germline V gene sequence: CDR1 LGHNA, CDR2 YSLEER. The CDR3 is CASSQDYYTDFSYEQYF. The CDR3 region has the DNA TGCGCCAGCAGCCAAGATTATTACACTGACTTCTCCTACGAGCAGTACTTC.

This clonotype was detected a few times. The chain recombines TRBV7-2 with TRBJ1-1, with D possibly matching TRBD1 (5 bases). V lost 5 bases and J lost 3, with 13 bases in between. CDR3 size: 14 residues. CDR1 is SGHTA and CDR2 is FQGNSA in the germline V gene. CDR3 sequence: CASSRSGRDTEAFF. DNA for the CDR3: TGTGCCAGCAGCCGTTCAGGGAGGGACACTGAAGCTTTCTTT.

This clonotype appeared a few times. The J gene is TRBJ2-1, the V gene TRBV12-3 or TRBV12-4, with TRBD2 matching 16 bases. The CDR3 spans 16 residues. V shed 10 bases, J shed 6 bases, and the junction held 9 bases outside the gene matches. The CDR3 loop reads CATGLAGGPSPNEQFF. The DNA of the CDR3 is TGTGCCACGGGACTAGCGGGGGGGCCTTCACCCAATGAGCAGTTCTTC.

The chain joins TRBV12-3 or TRBV12-4 to TRBJ2-3; perhaps TRBD1 as D (5 bases). The CDR3 spans 13 residues. Trimming left V 6 bases short and J 4 bases short, with 11 bases between. Here the CDR3 DNA reads TGTGCCAGCAGAAAGCAGGGTTCAGATACGCAGTATTTT. Amino acid sequence: CASRKQGSDTQYF.

The sample holds a few counts of this clonotype. The chain links TRBV6-1 to TRBJ1-5; 7 bases fit TRBD1. Germline CDR1 and CDR2: MNHNS and SASEGT. The junction had 0 bases not matched to a gene; V was cut back by 7 bases and J by 0 bases. This CDR3 region has 13 residues. The CDR3 DNA is TGTGCCAGCACAGGGGGTAGCAATCAGCCCCAGCATTTT. Translation: CASTGGSNQPQHF.

This rearrangement joins TRBV20-1 to TRBJ1-2, with D tentatively TRBD1 (5 bases). Trimming shortened V by 4 bases and J by 4 bases, and 10 bases separated the two germline ends. Germline lookup yields CDR1 DFQATT and CDR2 SNEGSKA (reference sequence). The CDR3 spans 12 residues. CDR3 sequence reads: CSAMGVGYGYTF. CDR3 sequence (DNA): TGCAGTGCTATGGGGGTAGGCTATGGCTACACCTTC.

This rearrangement joins TRBV5-1 to TRBJ2-2; a weak D match, TRBD1 (7 bases). The germline V and J ends were trimmed by 5 bases and 5 bases, with 22 bases remaining between them. The CDR3 runs 17 residues. CDR1 and CDR2 from the germline V gene are SGHRS and YFSETQ. The CDR3 loop reads CASRPGAWDSRTGELFF. In DNA form, the CDR3 reads TGCGCCAGCAGGCCGGGGGCCTGGGACAGCAGGACCGGGGAGCTGTTTTTT.

CDR3 in amino acids: CASSLGVPGGFF. The CDR3 DNA sequence: TGTGCCAGCAGCTTAGGGGTTCCTGGGGGTTTCTTC. This rearrangement joins TRBV7-2 to TRBJ2-1; D might be TRBD1 or TRBD2, each matching 5 bases. V lost 1 base, J lost 16 bases, and 14 bases lay in between. CDR1 and CDR2 from the germline V gene are SGHTA and FQGNSA. The CDR3 extends over 12 amino acids. Based on the CDR3 plus reference TRBV7-2 and TRBJ2-1, the full variable domain is GAGVSQSPSNKVTEKGKDVELRCDPISGHTALYWYRQSLGQGLEFLIYFQGNSAPDKSGLPSDRFSAERTGGSVSTLTIQRTQQEDSAVYLCASSLGVPGGFFGPGTRLTVL.